This section outlines one T cell receptor beta chain sequence together with its context. Its target is unknown. The data were obtained in a study of vaccination and CD4 T cells after COVID-19. Across the study: Some 10 convalescent cases were mild and one was severe, and all had been SARS-CoV-2 positive by nasal swab PCR. The stimulating agents, overlapping spike peptides, came from SARS-CoV-2, HCoV-NL63, HCoV-OC43 and HCoV-229E.

This sample's treatment: roughly ten-day PBMC culture with coronavirus spike peptide pools or control peptides (ViraFEST assay). Investigators isolated CD4+ T cells by negative selection after 10 days of culture. Oncomine TCR Beta short-read sequencing was applied to DNA from cultured CD4+ T cells. Genomic DNA was isolated from CD4+ T cells that had been cultured. TCRdb re-called the PCR reads through MiXCR, storing one row per CDR3 protein. The sample has around 21,000 distinct CDR3 sequences, about half seen once. The sequenced sample was CD4+ T cells from blood, cultured in vitro. The clonotype was recovered from a human donor who had recovered from COVID-19.

The CDR3 loop reads CASSRGGGQPQHF. CDR3 sequence (DNA): TGTGCCAGCAGCCGAGGGGGCGGGCAGCCCCAGCATTTT. The chain links TRBV7-6 to TRBJ1-5, with 7 nucleotides matching TRBD1. In germline, CDR1 is SGHVS, CDR2 FNYEAQ. Trimming took 5 bases from V and 7 from J; bases not matched to a gene: 5. The CDR3 contains 13 residues. Together with reference TRBV7-6 and TRBJ1-5, the CDR3 gives the full variable domain: GAGVSQSPRYKVTKRGQDVALRCDPISGHVSLYWYRQALGQGPEFLTYFNYEAQQDKSGLPNDRFSAERPEGSISTLTIQRTEQRDSAMYRCASSRGGGQPQHFGDGTRLSIL.